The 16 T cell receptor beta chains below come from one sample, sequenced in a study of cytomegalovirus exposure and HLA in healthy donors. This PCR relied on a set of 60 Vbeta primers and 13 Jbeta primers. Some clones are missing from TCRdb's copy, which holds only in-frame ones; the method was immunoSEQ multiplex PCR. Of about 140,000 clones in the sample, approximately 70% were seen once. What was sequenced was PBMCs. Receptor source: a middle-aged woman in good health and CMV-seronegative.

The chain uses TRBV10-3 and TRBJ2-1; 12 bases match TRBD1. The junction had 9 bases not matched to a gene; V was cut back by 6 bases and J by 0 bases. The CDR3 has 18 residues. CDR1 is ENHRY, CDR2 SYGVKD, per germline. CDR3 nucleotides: TGTGCCATCAGGGCGGGACAGGGGGCTGGGAGCTCCTACAATGAGCAGTTCTTC. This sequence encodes CAIRAGQGAGSSYNEQFF.

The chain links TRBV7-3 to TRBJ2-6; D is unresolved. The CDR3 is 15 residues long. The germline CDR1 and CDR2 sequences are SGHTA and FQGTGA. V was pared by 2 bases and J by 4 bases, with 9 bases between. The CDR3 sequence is CASSLFPGGANVLTF. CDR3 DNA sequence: TGTGCCAGCAGCTTATTCCCTGGCGGGGCCAACGTCCTGACTTTC.

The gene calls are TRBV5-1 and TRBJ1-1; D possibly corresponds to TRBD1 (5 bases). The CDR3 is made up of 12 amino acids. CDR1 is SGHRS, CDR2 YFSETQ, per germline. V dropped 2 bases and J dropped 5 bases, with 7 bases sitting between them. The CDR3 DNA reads TGCGCCAGCAGCTTCCAGGGTACTGAAGCTTTCTTT. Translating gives CASSFQGTEAFF.

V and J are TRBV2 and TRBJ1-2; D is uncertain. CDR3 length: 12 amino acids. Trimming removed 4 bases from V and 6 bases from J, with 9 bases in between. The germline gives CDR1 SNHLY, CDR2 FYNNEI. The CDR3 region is CASSATRDGYTF. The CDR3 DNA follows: TGTGCCAGCAGTGCGACTAGGGATGGCTACACCTTC.

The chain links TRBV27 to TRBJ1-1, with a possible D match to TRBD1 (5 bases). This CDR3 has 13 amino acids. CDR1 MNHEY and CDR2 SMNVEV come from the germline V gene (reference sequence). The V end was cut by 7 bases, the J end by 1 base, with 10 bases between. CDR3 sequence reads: CASKRGGNTEAFF. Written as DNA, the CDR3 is TGTGCCAGCAAACGGGGGGGGAACACTGAAGCTTTCTTT.

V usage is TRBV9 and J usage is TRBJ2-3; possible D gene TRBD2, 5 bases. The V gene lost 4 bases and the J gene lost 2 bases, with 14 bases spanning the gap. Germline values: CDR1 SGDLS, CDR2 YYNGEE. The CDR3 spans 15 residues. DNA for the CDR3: TGTGCCAGCAGCCATAGCGCCCTTACCACAGATACGCAGTATTTT. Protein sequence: CASSHSALTTDTQYF.

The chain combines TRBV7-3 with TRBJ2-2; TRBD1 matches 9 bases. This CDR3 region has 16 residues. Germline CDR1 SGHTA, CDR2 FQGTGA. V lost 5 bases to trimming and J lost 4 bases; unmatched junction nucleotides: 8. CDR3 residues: CASSLDRGGSTGELFF. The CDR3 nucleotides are TGTGCCAGCAGCCTGGACAGGGGTGGGAGCACCGGGGAGCTGTTTTTT.

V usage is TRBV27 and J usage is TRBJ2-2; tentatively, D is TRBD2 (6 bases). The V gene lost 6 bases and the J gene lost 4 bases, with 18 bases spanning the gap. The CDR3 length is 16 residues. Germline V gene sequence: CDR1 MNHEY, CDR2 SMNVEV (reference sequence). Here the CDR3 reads CASRPAWLGGTGELFF. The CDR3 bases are TGTGCCAGCAGGCCTGCTTGGTTGGGGGGCACCGGGGAGCTGTTTTTT.

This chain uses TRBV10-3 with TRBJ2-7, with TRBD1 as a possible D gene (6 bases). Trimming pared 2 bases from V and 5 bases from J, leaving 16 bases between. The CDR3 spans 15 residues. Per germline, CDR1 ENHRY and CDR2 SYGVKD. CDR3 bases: TGTGCCATCAGTGAGAGGGCAGGGGAAGTTAACGAGCAGTACTTC. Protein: CAISERAGEVNEQYF.

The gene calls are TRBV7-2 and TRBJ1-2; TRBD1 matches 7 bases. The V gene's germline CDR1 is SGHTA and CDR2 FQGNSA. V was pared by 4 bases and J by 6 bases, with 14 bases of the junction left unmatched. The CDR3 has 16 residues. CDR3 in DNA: TGTGCCAGCAGCTATTTTGACAGGGCGGCTTTGGATGGCTACACCTTC. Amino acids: CASSYFDRAALDGYTF.

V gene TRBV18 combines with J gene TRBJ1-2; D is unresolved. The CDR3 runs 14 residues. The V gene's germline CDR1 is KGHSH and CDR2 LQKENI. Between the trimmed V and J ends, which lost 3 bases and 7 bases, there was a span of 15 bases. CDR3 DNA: TGTGCCAGCTCACCCGACATTGCGATATCTGGCTACACCTTC. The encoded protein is CASSPDIAISGYTF.

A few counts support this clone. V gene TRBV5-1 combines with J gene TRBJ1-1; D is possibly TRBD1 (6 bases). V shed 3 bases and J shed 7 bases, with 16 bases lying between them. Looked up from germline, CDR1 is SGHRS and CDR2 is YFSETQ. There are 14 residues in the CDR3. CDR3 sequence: CASSSNRGQIEAFF. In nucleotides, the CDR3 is TGCGCCAGCAGCTCTAACCGGGGACAAATTGAAGCTTTCTTT.

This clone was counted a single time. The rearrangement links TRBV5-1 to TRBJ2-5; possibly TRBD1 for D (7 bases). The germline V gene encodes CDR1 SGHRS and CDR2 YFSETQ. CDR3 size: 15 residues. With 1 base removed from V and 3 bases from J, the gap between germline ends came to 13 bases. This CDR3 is CASSLQGRGEETQYF. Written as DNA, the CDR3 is TGCGCCAGCAGCTTGCAGGGCAGGGGGGAAGAGACCCAGTACTTC.

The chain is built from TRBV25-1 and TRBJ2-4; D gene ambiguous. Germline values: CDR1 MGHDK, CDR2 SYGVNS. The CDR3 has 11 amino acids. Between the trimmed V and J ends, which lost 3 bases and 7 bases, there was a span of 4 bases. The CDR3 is CASSEANIQYF. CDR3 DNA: TGTGCCAGCAGTGAGGCCAACATTCAGTACTTC.

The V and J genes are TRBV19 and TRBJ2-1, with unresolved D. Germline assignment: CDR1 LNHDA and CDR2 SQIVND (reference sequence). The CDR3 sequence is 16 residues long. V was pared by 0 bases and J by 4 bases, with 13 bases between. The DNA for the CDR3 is TGTGCCAGTAGTATAGAATACAGCCCACGATACAATGAGCAGTTCTTC. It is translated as CASSIEYSPRYNEQFF.

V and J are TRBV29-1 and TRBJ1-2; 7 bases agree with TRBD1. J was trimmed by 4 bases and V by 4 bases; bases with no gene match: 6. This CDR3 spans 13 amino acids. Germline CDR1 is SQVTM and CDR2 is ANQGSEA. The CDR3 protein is CSVVPTGSYGYTF. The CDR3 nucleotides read TGCAGCGTTGTACCGACAGGGAGCTATGGCTACACCTTC.